This paragraph reports one TCR beta chain. The germline V gene encodes CDR1 MDHEN and CDR2 SYDVKM. The CDR3 has 16 amino acids. Losses at the gene ends were 2 bases for V and 6 bases for J; bases not matched to a gene: 10. The PCR ran on 60 Vbeta and 13 Jbeta primers. Profiling relied on immunoSEQ multiplex PCR, and the TCRdb table lists in-frame clones only, not all of them. Altogether around 170,000 clones are present, around 80% being singletons, with the ten largest covering roughly 3%. The data stem from a study of cytomegalovirus exposure and HLA in healthy donors. This TCR came from a woman between 50 and 59 years old in good health and CMV-seropositive. This sequence joins TRBV28 and TRBJ1-1; 9 bases match TRBD1. Sequencing input: PBMCs. This chain's CDR3 is CASSLDRGGVWAEAFF. For the CDR3, the DNA is TGTGCCAGCAGTTTAGACAGGGGGGGGGTTTGGGCTGAAGCTTTCTTT.